The 23 T cell receptor beta chains below were found in one sample sequenced in a study of cytotoxic CD8 clonotypes in ibrutinib-treated CLL. TCRdb keeps only in-frame clones here, not all; method: immunoSEQ multiplex PCR. Of 270,000 or so clones in the sample, approximately 79% were seen once. The sample consisted of PBMCs, taken at disease progression, from a patient treated with ibrutinib. The receptors were gathered from a human donor with chronic lymphocytic leukemia.

The chain carries TRBV27 and TRBJ1-5; no clear D gene. CDR1 and CDR2 (germline): MNHEY, SMNVEV (reference sequence). This CDR3 is 15 amino acids long. Trimming removed 6 bases from V and 1 base from J, with 13 bases in between. The CDR3: CASRNRYVSNQPQHF. The DNA for the CDR3 is TGTGCCAGCAGGAACAGATATGTAAGCAATCAGCCCCAGCATTTT.

The chain joins TRBV11-2 to TRBJ2-5, with D possibly TRBD2 on 6 matching bases. With 5 bases removed from V and 5 bases from J, the gap between germline ends came to 9 bases. The length of the CDR3 is 12 residues. CDR1 and CDR2 from the germline V gene are SGHAT and FQNNGV. CDR3 region: CASSAGGETQYF. For the CDR3, the DNA is TGTGCCAGCAGCGCTGGGGGGGAGACCCAGTACTTC.

The V gene is TRBV28, the J gene TRBJ2-2, with 15 nucleotides matching TRBD2. The CDR3 has 19 amino acids. With 6 bases clipped from V and 0 bases from J, the junction kept 8 bases outside the gene matches. Germline CDR1 and CDR2: MDHEN and SYDVKM. The CDR3 spells CASRFPGLAGGANTGELFF. The CDR3, as DNA: TGTGCCAGCAGGTTCCCGGGACTAGCGGGAGGTGCGAACACCGGGGAGCTGTTTTTT.

This clone showed up just once. V usage is TRBV29-1 and J usage is TRBJ1-2; 7 bases match TRBD1. CDR1 and CDR2 from the germline V gene are SQVTM and ANQGSEA. The CDR3 contains 14 residues. The V segment lost 7 bases and the J segment 5 bases; nucleotides outside the gene matches: 13. The CDR3 loop is CSAAGTAFGYGYTF. The CDR3 DNA reads as TGCAGCGCGGCCGGGACAGCTTTTGGGTATGGCTACACCTTC.

V gene TRBV9 combines with J gene TRBJ1-3; TRBD1 is a possible D gene (5 bases). Per the germline V gene, CDR1 is SGDLS and CDR2 is YYNGEE. Trimming pared 0 bases from V and 0 bases from J, leaving 13 bases between. This CDR3 has 17 residues. The CDR3 region is CASSVEEWGFSGNTIYF. The CDR3, as DNA: TGTGCCAGCAGCGTAGAAGAATGGGGGTTCTCTGGAAACACCATATATTTT.

Concerning this clone: Its ends do not fully match the called genes, so a read error is possible. The chain has TRBV12-5 and TRBJ2-1; 13 bases agree with TRBD2. Germline V lookup: CDR1 LGHNT, CDR2 FRNRAP. The CDR3 sequence is 13 residues long. CDR3 amino acids: CASAHGPGLAGLF. In nucleotides, the CDR3 is TGTGCTAGTGCCCACGGACCGGGACTAGCGGGACTCTTC.

This clone was seen more than once but under ten times. At one of its ends the junction is not consistent with the germline gene, which may arise from a read error. This sequence joins TRBV7-3 and TRBJ1-3; perhaps TRBD1 as D (6 bases). There are 10 residues in the CDR3. Germline-derived CDR1 and CDR2 are SGHTA and FQGTGA. This CDR3 reads CASSQRGLSF. CDR3 in DNA: TGTGCCAGCAGCCAACGGGGGCTCTCATTC.

The rearrangement uses TRBV7-2 and TRBJ1-6; D gene uncertain. CDR1 is SGHTA, CDR2 FQGNSA, per germline. V lost 2 bases and J lost 8, with 10 bases in between. The CDR3 runs to 14 residues. The CDR3 here is CASSLLRKDSPLHF. The CDR3 DNA is TGTGCCAGCAGCTTACTCCGGAAAGATTCACCCCTCCACTTT. Combining the CDR3 with reference TRBV7-2 and TRBJ1-6 gives the whole variable domain GAGVSQSPSNKVTEKGKDVELRCDPISGHTALYWYRQSLGQGLEFLIYFQGNSAPDKSGLPSDRFSAERTGGSVSTLTIQRTQQEDSAVYLCASSLLRKDSPLHFGNGTRLTVT.

This clone was seen once. As DNA, the CDR3 is TGCAGCGTTTACCGGGACTTACAAGAGACCCAGTACTTC. This codes for CSVYRDLQETQYF. The chain couples TRBV29-1 to TRBJ2-5, with D maybe TRBD2 (6 bases). The germline CDR1 and CDR2 sequences are SQVTM and ANQGSEA. V was shortened by 5 bases and J by 2 bases, with 12 bases between the two germline ends. The CDR3 covers 13 residues.

This clone has a single count. The rearrangement joins TRBV6-5 to TRBJ2-7; D not certain. Germline CDR1 MNHEY, CDR2 SVGAGI. This CDR3 spans 12 amino acids. With 4 bases removed from V and 4 bases from J, the gap between germline ends came to 8 bases. In DNA form, the CDR3 reads TGTGCCAGCAGTTGGTCAGTGTACGAGCAGTACTTC. Residues: CASSWSVYEQYF.

This clone is a singleton in its sample. The V gene is TRBV7-9, the J gene TRBJ1-5; D not resolved. The CDR3 is made up of 12 amino acids. Germline V CDR1 and CDR2: SEHNR, FQNEAQ (reference sequence). Between the trimmed V and J ends, which lost 2 bases and 6 bases, there was a span of 5 bases. The CDR3 region is CASSLFSQPQHF. The DNA of the CDR3 is TGTGCCAGCAGCTTATTCTCTCAGCCCCAGCATTTT.

V is TRBV11-2 and J is TRBJ2-7; 7 bases agree with TRBD2. Germline loops: CDR1 SGHAT, CDR2 FQNNGV. The CDR3 is 14 amino acids. V lost 7 bases, J lost 2 bases, and 8 bases stayed unmatched. The DNA for the CDR3 is TGTGCCAGCAAAAAAAGCGGGGTCGCCTACGAGCAGTACTTC. It specifies CASKKSGVAYEQYF.

This rearrangement joins TRBV28 to TRBJ2-3; TRBD2 matches 14 bases. The CDR3 is made up of 18 amino acids. Germline trimming cut 7 bases from V and 0 bases from J; bases unmatched to any gene: 9. Germline V gene sequence: CDR1 MDHEN, CDR2 SYDVKM. The CDR3 coding sequence is TGTGCCAGCATCAAGACTAGCGGGAGGGCCTATAGCACAGATACGCAGTATTTT. Its translation: CASIKTSGRAYSTDTQYF.

The CDR3 region has the DNA TGTGCCAGCAGTCCCCTCTACGAGCAGTACTTC. This encodes CASSPLYEQYF. This rearrangement joins TRBV6-6 to TRBJ2-7, with D unresolved. CDR3 size: 11 residues. V was shortened by 5 bases and J by 3 bases, with 5 bases between the two germline ends. Germline CDR1 MNHNY, CDR2 SVGAGI (reference sequence).

V and J are TRBV10-3 and TRBJ2-1, with 12 bases identical to TRBD2. Germline CDR1 ENHRY, CDR2 SYGVKD. This CDR3 is 16 amino acids long. Germline trimming cut 3 bases from V and 5 bases from J; bases unmatched to any gene: 5. The CDR3 sequence is CAISDRLAGGHNEQFF. The DNA of the CDR3 is TGTGCCATCAGTGACAGGCTAGCGGGAGGGCACAATGAGCAGTTCTTC.

The chain employs TRBV29-1 and TRBJ2-3, with D possibly matching TRBD1 (8 bases). Germline V gene data show CDR1 as SQVTM and CDR2 as ANQGSEA. The length of the CDR3 is 17 residues. V dropped 6 bases and J dropped 0 bases, with 22 bases sitting between them. The CDR3 DNA follows: TGCAGCGTCCAGGGGGCTAGCGGCTTACTGAGCACAGATACGCAGTATTTT. Translated: CSVQGASGLLSTDTQYF.

The V and J genes are TRBV27 and TRBJ2-1, with TRBD1 matching 8 bases. Germline V gives CDR1 MNHEY, CDR2 SMNVEV (reference sequence). The trim removed 5 bases at V and 6 bases at J, leaving 9 bases unmatched. CDR3 length equals 15 residues. This chain's CDR3 is CASSHGQGPINEQFF. The CDR3 bases are TGTGCCAGCAGTCACGGACAGGGACCCATCAATGAGCAGTTCTTC.

J is TRBJ2-7 and V is TRBV5-4; TRBD2 matches at 8 bases. Trimming at V came to 2 bases and at J to 2 bases, leaving 9 bases not matched to a gene. Germline-derived CDR1 and CDR2 are SGHNT and YYREEE (reference sequence). The CDR3 totals 16 residues. Here the CDR3 DNA reads TGTGCCAGCAGCTTTAGGTTACTAGCGGACACCTACGAGCAGTACTTC. Translated, it gives CASSFRLLADTYEQYF.

V and J are TRBV19 and TRBJ2-3, with D possibly being TRBD1 (6 bases). V was shortened by 5 bases and J by 3 bases, with 18 bases between the two germline ends. The CDR3 runs to 16 residues. Germline CDR1 is LNHDA and CDR2 is SQIVND (reference sequence). CDR3 in DNA: TGTGCCAGTAGTGCTACAGGGTTTTCACGGACAGATACGCAGTATTTT. This sequence encodes CASSATGFSRTDTQYF.

The genes are TRBV2 and TRBJ2-1, with D unclear. Germline V lookup: CDR1 SNHLY, CDR2 FYNNEI. CDR3 length: 13 amino acids. V was trimmed by 3 bases and J by 1 base, leaving 4 bases between them. CDR3 DNA: TGTGCCAGCAGTGATAGGTCCTACAATGAGCAGTTCTTC. This encodes CASSDRSYNEQFF.

This clone was detected once. This chain connects TRBV4-1 to TRBJ2-5, with D perhaps TRBD2 (6 bases). V dropped 4 bases and J dropped 7 bases, with 19 bases sitting between them. This CDR3 has 15 amino acids. Germline V gene lookup returns CDR1 MGHRA and CDR2 YSYEKL. CDR3 DNA: TGCGCCAGCAGCCCCCCGGGGGTAACTATTGGGACCCAGTACTTC. This gives the protein CASSPPGVTIGTQYF.

The rearrangement joins TRBV6-1 to TRBJ1-2; TRBD1 is a possible D gene (5 bases). V lost 7 bases, J lost 11 bases, and 14 bases lay in between. The CDR3 covers 11 residues. Germline V CDR1 and CDR2: MNHNS, SASEGT. This CDR3 reads CASIWDRGYTF. In DNA form, the CDR3 reads TGTGCCAGCATCTGGGACCGGGGGTACACCTTC.

This chain links TRBV11-2 with TRBJ2-1; 9 nucleotides agree with TRBD1. J lost 8 bases, V lost 3 bases, and 8 bases had no gene match. The germline gives CDR1 SGHAT, CDR2 FQNNGV. The CDR3 length is 15 residues. CDR3 amino acids: CASSFRDRDIDEQFF. The CDR3 nucleotides read TGTGCCAGCAGCTTTAGGGACAGGGATATCGATGAGCAGTTCTTC. The variable domain in full, with the rest retrieved from reference TRBV11-2 and TRBJ2-1, is EAGVAQSPRYKIIEKRQSVAFWCNPISGHATLYWYQQILGQGPKLLIQFQNNGVVDDSQLPKDRFSAERLKGVDSTLKIQPAKLEDSAVYLCASSFRDRDIDEQFFGPGTRLTVL.